The 18 T cell receptor beta chains in this list originate from one sample, sequenced in a study of blood T cell repertoires in COVID-19. The assay was immunoSEQ multiplex PCR, and TCRdb's table has in-frame clones only and misses some. In the table there are about half a million clones, 80% to 90% of which are singletons. Sequencing used peripheral blood. Receptors were obtained from a human donor in a cohort sampled during active COVID-19.

The chain joins TRBV6-2 or TRBV6-3 to TRBJ2-2; D may be TRBD1 (6 bases). CDR1 is MNHEY, CDR2 SVGEGT, per germline. V was shortened by 5 bases and J by 6 bases, with 10 bases between the two germline ends. The CDR3 length is 13 residues. CDR3 bases: TGTGCCAGCAGTCCCGAGGGGGCCGGGGAGCTGTTTTTT. Protein: CASSPEGAGELFF.

The chain carries TRBV30 and TRBJ2-7; no clear D gene. The germline V gene encodes CDR1 GTSNPN and CDR2 SVGIG (reference sequence). V was trimmed by 7 bases and J by 0 bases, leaving 10 bases between them. The CDR3 consists of 12 residues. CDR3 loop: CALTVNSYEQYF. As DNA, the CDR3 is TGTGCCTTAACAGTCAACTCCTACGAGCAGTACTTC.

This clone came up once. The rearrangement links TRBV12-3 or TRBV12-4 to TRBJ2-7; maybe TRBD1 (5 bases). V dropped 1 base and J dropped 3 bases, with 7 bases sitting between them. This CDR3 has 13 amino acids. The CDR3 reads CASSLGQSYEQYF. The DNA of the CDR3 is TGTGCCAGCAGTTTAGGACAGAGCTACGAGCAGTACTTC.

On this clone: Other DNA sequences in this sample translate to the same CDR3. The V call is TRBV7-2, the J call TRBJ1-1; possible D gene TRBD1, 5 bases. The CDR3 contains 13 residues. V lost 4 bases and J 1 base, leaving 7 bases between the germline ends. Germline V gene data show CDR1 as SGHTA and CDR2 as FQGNSA. CDR3 sequence (DNA): TGTGCCAGCAGCTCCCAGGGGAACACTGAAGCTTTCTTT. Protein sequence: CASSSQGNTEAFF.

The chain is built from TRBV7-8 and TRBJ1-2; 11 nucleotides match TRBD1. The germline V gene encodes CDR1 SGHVS and CDR2 FQNEAQ. Losses at the gene ends were 7 bases for V and 4 bases for J; bases not matched to a gene: 17. The CDR3 consists of 18 residues. The CDR3 bases are TGTGCCAGCACACCTCGAGGAGGACAGGGGGCTGAAGGCTATGGCTACACCTTC. Protein sequence: CASTPRGGQGAEGYGYTF.

J is TRBJ1-1 and V is TRBV18; 7 positions agree with TRBD1. V dropped 3 bases and J dropped 3; count of bases not matched to a gene: 1. Germline lookup yields CDR1 KGHSH and CDR2 LQKENI. This CDR3 is 13 amino acids long. The CDR3 bases are TGTGCCAGCTCACCCGGACAGGACACTGAAGCTTTCTTT. Its translation: CASSPGQDTEAFF.

The V and J genes are TRBV28 and TRBJ1-6; D remains unclear. V was cut by 8 bases and J by 4 bases, with 21 bases left in between. Per the germline V gene, CDR1 is MDHEN and CDR2 is SYDVKM. This CDR3 is built from 17 residues. CDR3 sequence (DNA): TGTGCCAGCTGGGAGACGGATTTAGAGGAGTATAATTCACCCCTCCACTTT. It codes for CASWETDLEEYNSPLHF.

The chain recombines TRBV29-1 with TRBJ2-7; D not certain. The CDR3 length is 11 residues. V was shortened by 2 bases and J by 2 bases, with 4 bases between the two germline ends. CDR1 is SQVTM, CDR2 ANQGSEA, per germline. Written as DNA, the CDR3 is TGCAGCGTTGAAACAGCCTACGAGCAGTACTTC. This encodes CSVETAYEQYF.

This chain uses TRBV5-1 with TRBJ2-2, with D maybe TRBD1 (5 bases). Germline V gene data show CDR1 as SGHRS and CDR2 as YFSETQ. V was cut by 0 bases and J by 6 bases, with 9 bases left in between. The CDR3 consists of 14 residues. CDR3 region: CASSLATEAGELFF. CDR3 coding DNA: TGCGCCAGCAGCTTGGCGACAGAAGCCGGGGAGCTGTTTTTT.

The chain links TRBV2 to TRBJ2-3; D may be TRBD1 (5 bases). The CDR3 has 12 residues. Germline CDR1 reads SNHLY; CDR2 reads FYNNEI. Trimming shortened V by 2 bases and J by 10 bases, and 10 bases separated the two germline ends. CDR3 residues: CASSEKGNPQYF. The CDR3 DNA follows: TGTGCCAGCAGTGAAAAGGGGAATCCGCAGTATTTT.

This clone appeared once. V gene TRBV6-5 combines with J gene TRBJ2-7, with 10 bases that match TRBD2. The trim removed 8 bases at V and 1 base at J, leaving 8 bases unmatched. Germline loops: CDR1 MNHEY, CDR2 SVGAGI. The CDR3 is 15 amino acids. The DNA for the CDR3 is TGTGCCAGCGAGAGGACTAGCGGAACTTCCTACGAGCAGTACTTC. It yields the protein CASERTSGTSYEQYF.

This chain links TRBV3-1 (or the pseudogene TRBV3-2) with TRBJ2-2; 7 nucleotides line up with TRBD2. From germline, CDR1 is LGHDT and CDR2 YNNKEL (reference sequence). After removal of 4 bases from V and 2 bases from J, the junction contained 4 bases not matched to a gene. This CDR3 region has 15 residues. The CDR3, as DNA: TGTGCCAGCAGCCTTGGGACTATTAACACCGGGGAGCTGTTTTTT. It yields the protein CASSLGTINTGELFF.

V usage is TRBV19 and J usage is TRBJ1-2, with D unclear. The CDR3 length is 12 residues. The germline V gene encodes CDR1 LNHDA and CDR2 SQIVND (reference sequence). Trimming took off 10 bases at V and 8 bases at J, with 17 bases between the two ends. The chain's CDR3 is CAIRPGLEGYTF. CDR3 nucleotide sequence: TGTGCCATCAGGCCGGGGTTGGAAGGCTACACCTTC. Full variable domain (rest looked up from reference TRBV19 and TRBJ1-2): DGGITQSPKYLFRKEGQNVTLSCEQNLNHDAMYWYRQDPGQGLRLIYYSQIVNDFQKGDIAEGYSVSREKKESFPLTVTSAQKNPTAFYLCAIRPGLEGYTFGSGTRLTVV.

The chain has TRBV11-1 and TRBJ2-3; the D gene is possibly TRBD1 (5 bases). The germline V and J ends were trimmed by 2 bases and 5 bases, with 11 bases remaining between them. Germline V gives CDR1 SGHAT, CDR2 FQDESV (reference sequence). There are 14 residues in the CDR3. The CDR3 spells CASSLNSQGDTQYF. The DNA of the CDR3 is TGTGCCAGCAGCTTAAACAGTCAGGGAGATACGCAGTATTTT. The variable domain in full, completed from reference TRBV11-1 and TRBJ2-3, reads EAEVAQSPRYKITEKSQAVAFWCDPISGHATLYWYRQILGQGPELLVQFQDESVVDDSQLPKDRFSAERLKGVDSTLKIQPAELGDSAMYLCASSLNSQGDTQYFGPGTRLTVL.

J is TRBJ1-1 and V is TRBV5-1; 8 nucleotides line up with TRBD1. CDR1 is SGHRS and CDR2 is YFSETQ in the germline V gene. The CDR3 is 13 amino acids. After removal of 4 bases from V and 4 bases from J, the junction contained 3 bases not matched to a gene. The CDR3 DNA follows: TGCGCCAGCAGCATGACAGGGGTCACTGAAGCTTTCTTT. It yields the protein CASSMTGVTEAFF.

The genes are TRBV10-3 and TRBJ2-2, with 8 bases fitting TRBD2. The CDR3 loop spans 16 amino acids. CDR1 is ENHRY, CDR2 SYGVKD, per germline. V was clipped by 3 bases and J by 7 bases; unmatched bases: 10. This chain's CDR3 is CAISDPSGGPIGELFF. CDR3 sequence (DNA): TGTGCCATCAGTGATCCTTCGGGAGGGCCGATCGGGGAGCTGTTTTTT.

This chain links TRBV27 with TRBJ2-2; TRBD1 might be the D (5 bases). The ends were cut back, 7 bases at V and 2 bases at J, with 11 bases in the middle. This CDR3 has 14 residues. From germline, CDR1 is MNHEY and CDR2 SMNVEV (reference sequence). The CDR3 region has the DNA TGTGCCAGCACTCTAGACAGTAACACCGGGGAGCTGTTTTTT. This gives the protein CASTLDSNTGELFF.

The gene calls are TRBV5-4 and TRBJ2-1; the D is unclear. The germline V gene encodes CDR1 SGHNT and CDR2 YYREEE (reference sequence). This CDR3 comprises 15 residues. Trimming removed 0 bases from V and 6 bases from J, with 13 bases in between. The CDR3 region has the DNA TGTGCCAGCAGCTTGGCCCTAGAATTGGGCAATGAGCAGTTCTTC. Its protein product is CASSLALELGNEQFF. Supplemented by reference TRBV5-4 and TRBJ2-1, the full variable domain reads ETGVTQSPTHLIKTRGQQVTLRCSSQSGHNTVSWYQQALGQGPQFIFQYYREEENGRGNFPPRFSGLQFPNYSSELNVNALELDDSALYLCASSLALELGNEQFFGPGTRLTVL.